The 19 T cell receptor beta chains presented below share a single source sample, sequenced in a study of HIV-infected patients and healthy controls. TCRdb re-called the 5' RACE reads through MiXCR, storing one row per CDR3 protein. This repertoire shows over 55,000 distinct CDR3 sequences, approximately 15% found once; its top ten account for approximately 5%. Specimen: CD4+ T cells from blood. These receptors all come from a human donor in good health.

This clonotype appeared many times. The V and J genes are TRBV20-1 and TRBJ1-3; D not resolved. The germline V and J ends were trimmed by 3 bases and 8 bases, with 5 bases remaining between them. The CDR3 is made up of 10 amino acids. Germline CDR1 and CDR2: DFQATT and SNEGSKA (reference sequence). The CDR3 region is CSARADTIYF. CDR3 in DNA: TGCAGTGCTAGGGCGGACACCATATATTTT.

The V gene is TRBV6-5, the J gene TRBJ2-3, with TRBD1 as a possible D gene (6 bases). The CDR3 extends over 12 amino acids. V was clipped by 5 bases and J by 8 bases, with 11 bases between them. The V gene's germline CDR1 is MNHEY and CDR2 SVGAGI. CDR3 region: CASSAIGGTQYF. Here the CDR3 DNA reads TGTGCCAGCAGTGCTATAGGGGGTACGCAGTATTTT.

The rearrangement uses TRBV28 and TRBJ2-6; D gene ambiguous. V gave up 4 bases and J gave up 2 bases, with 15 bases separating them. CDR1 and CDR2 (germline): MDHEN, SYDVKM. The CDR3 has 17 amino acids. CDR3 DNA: TGTGCCAGCAGTTCGGATCGCCTCCGGACTGGGGCCAACGTCCTGACTTTC. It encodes CASSSDRLRTGANVLTF. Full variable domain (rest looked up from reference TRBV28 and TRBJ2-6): DVKVTQSSRYLVKRTGEKVFLECVQDMDHENMFWYRQDPGLGLRLIYFSYDVKMKEKGDIPEGYSVSREKKERFSLILESASTNQTSMYLCASSSDRLRTGANVLTFGAGSRLTVL.

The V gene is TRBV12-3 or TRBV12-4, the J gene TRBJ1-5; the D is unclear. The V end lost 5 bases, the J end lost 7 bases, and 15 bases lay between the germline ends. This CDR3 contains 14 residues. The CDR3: CASSRTGRPQPQHF. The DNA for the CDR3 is TGTGCCAGCAGTCGAACCGGGCGACCCCAGCCCCAGCATTTT.

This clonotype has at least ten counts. The CDR3, as DNA: TGTGCCAGCAGTTACGACCGGGCGAACACTGAAGCTTTCTTT. Residues: CASSYDRANTEAFF. V usage is TRBV6-6 and J usage is TRBJ1-1; D is uncertain. The V gene lost 2 bases and the J gene lost 1 base, with 8 bases spanning the gap. Germline V gene sequence: CDR1 MNHNY, CDR2 SVGAGI (reference sequence). The CDR3 contains 14 residues.

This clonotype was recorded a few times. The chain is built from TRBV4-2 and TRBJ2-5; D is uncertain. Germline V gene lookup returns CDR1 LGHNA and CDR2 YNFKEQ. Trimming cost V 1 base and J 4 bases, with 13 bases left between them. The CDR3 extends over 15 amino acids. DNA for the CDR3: TGTGCCAGCAGCCAAGTGGTAATTGGTACAGAGACCCAGTACTTC. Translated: CASSQVVIGTETQYF.

The CDR3 DNA reads TGTGCCAGCAGTGATGAGGCAGGGAGCAATCAGCCCCAGCATTTT. Its translation is CASSDEAGSNQPQHF. This chain links TRBV2 with TRBJ1-5, with D possibly TRBD1 on 5 matching bases. Trimming removed 3 bases from V and 1 base from J, with 10 bases in between. CDR3 length: 15 residues. Germline-derived CDR1 and CDR2 are SNHLY and FYNNEI. The full variable domain, with the rest looked up from reference TRBV2 and TRBJ1-5, is EPEVTQTPSHQVTQMGQEVILRCVPISNHLYFYWYRQILGQKVEFLVSFYNNEISEKSEIFDDQFSVERPDGSNFTLKIRSTKLEDSAMYFCASSDEAGSNQPQHFGDGTRLSIL.

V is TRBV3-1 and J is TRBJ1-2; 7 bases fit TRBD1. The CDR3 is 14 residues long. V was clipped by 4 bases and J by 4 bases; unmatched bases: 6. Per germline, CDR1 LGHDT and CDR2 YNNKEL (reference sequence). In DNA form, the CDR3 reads TGTGCCAGCAGCCGGACAGGCGGGGTCTATGGCTACACCTTC. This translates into CASSRTGGVYGYTF.

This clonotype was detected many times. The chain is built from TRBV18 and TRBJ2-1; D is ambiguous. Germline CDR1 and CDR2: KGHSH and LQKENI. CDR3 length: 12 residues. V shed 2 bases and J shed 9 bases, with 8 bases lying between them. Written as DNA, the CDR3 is TGTGCCAGCTCACCATTCGGTATTGAGCAGTTCTTC. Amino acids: CASSPFGIEQFF.

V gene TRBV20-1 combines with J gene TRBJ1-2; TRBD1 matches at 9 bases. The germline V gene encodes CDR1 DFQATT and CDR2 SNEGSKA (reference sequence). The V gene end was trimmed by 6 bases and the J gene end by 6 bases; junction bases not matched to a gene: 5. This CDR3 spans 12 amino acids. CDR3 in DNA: TGCAGTGCCAGACAGGGGGGTCATGGCTACACCTTC. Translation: CSARQGGHGYTF.

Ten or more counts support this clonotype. In nucleotides, the CDR3 is TGTGCCAGCAGCTCGGGGGTGACCCATATGAACACCGGGGAGCTGTTTTTT. This gives the protein CASSSGVTHMNTGELFF. This sequence joins TRBV7-6 and TRBJ2-2; possibly TRBD2 for D (6 bases). Per germline, CDR1 SGHVS and CDR2 FNYEAQ. V was pared by 4 bases and J by 1 base, with 16 bases between. CDR3 size: 17 residues.

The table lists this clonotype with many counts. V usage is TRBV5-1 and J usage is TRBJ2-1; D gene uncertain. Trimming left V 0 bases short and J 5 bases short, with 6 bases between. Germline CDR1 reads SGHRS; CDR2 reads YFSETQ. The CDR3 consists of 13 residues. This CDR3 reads CASSLARNNEQFF. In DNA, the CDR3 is TGCGCCAGCAGCTTGGCCAGAAACAATGAGCAGTTCTTC. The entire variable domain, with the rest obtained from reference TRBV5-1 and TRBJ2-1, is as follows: KAGVTQTPRYLIKTRGQQVTLSCSPISGHRSVSWYQQTPGQGLQFLFEYFSETQRNKGNFPGRFSGRQFSNSRSEMNVSTLELGDSALYLCASSLARNNEQFFGPGTRLTVL.

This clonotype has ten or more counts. For the CDR3, the DNA is TGTGCCAGCAGTGGCCGGGGAACAACTAATGAAAAACTGTTTTTT. Translation gives CASSGRGTTNEKLFF. The gene calls are TRBV7-9 and TRBJ1-4; D ambiguous. V lost 6 bases to trimming and J lost 0 bases, with 11 bases between them. This CDR3 has 15 amino acids. The germline CDR1 and CDR2 sequences are SEHNR and FQNEAQ (reference sequence).

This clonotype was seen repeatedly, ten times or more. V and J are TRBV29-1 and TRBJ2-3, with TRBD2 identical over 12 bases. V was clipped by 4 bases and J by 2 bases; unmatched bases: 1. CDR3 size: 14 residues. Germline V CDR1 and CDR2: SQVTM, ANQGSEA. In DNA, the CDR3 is TGCAGCGTTGCTAGCGGGGGGGCCACAGATACGCAGTATTTT. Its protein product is CSVASGGATDTQYF.

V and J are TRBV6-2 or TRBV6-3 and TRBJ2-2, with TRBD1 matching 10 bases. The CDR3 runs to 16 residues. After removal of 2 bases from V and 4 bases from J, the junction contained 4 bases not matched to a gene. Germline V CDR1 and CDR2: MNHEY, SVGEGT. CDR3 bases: TGTGCCAGCAGTTACCACGGGACAGGGGCCACCGGGGAGCTGTTTTTT. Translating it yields CASSYHGTGATGELFF.

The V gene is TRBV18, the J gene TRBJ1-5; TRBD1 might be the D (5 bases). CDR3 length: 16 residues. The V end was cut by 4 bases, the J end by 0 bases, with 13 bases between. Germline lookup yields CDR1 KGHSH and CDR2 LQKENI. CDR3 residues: CASSLRQLGSNQPQHF. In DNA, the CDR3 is TGTGCCAGCTCACTCAGACAGCTCGGTAGCAATCAGCCCCAGCATTTT. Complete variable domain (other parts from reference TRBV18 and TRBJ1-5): NAGVMQNPRHLVRRRGQEARLRCSPMKGHSHVYWYRQLPEEGLKFMVYLQKENIIDESGMPKERFSAEFPKEGPSILRIQQVVRGDSAAYFCASSLRQLGSNQPQHFGDGTRLSIL.

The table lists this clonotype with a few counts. The CDR3 spells CASSPQFEQFF. The CDR3 DNA reads TGTGCCAGCAGTCCACAATTTGAGCAGTTCTTC. The chain recombines TRBV12-3 or TRBV12-4 with TRBJ2-1; no clear D. Between the trimmed V and J ends, which lost 5 bases and 9 bases, there was a span of 8 bases. CDR3 size: 11 residues.

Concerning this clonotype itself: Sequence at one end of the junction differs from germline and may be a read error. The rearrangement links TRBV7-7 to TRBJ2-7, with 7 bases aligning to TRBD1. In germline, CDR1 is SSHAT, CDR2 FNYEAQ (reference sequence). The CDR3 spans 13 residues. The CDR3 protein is CASSATGSYEQYF. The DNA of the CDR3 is TGTGCTAGCAGCGCGACAGGGAGCTACGAGCAGTACTTC.

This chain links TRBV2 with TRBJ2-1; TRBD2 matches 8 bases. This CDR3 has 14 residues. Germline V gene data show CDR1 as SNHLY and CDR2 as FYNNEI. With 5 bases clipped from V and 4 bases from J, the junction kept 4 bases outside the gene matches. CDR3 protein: CASSSGGPYNEQFF. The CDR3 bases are TGTGCCAGCAGTAGCGGGGGCCCATACAATGAGCAGTTCTTC.